This T cell receptor beta chain was recovered during a study of blood T cells in healthy people across ages (dated by TCRdb to about 2015). Broadly, across the study: In model experiments, template switching captured roughly one uniquely barcoded TCR beta cDNA molecule for every two T cells. Using deep sequencing normalized with unique cDNA molecular identifiers, the study measured how TCR beta repertoire diversity changes with age. The donors were split into four age groups: young (average around 16 years), middle-aged (around 37), aged (approximately 60) and long-lived (under 85). To avoid experimental bias, donors of different ages were distributed randomly across sequencing lanes. Two additional independent replicas of 1 million unique cDNA reads from the same blood draw were analyzed for two donors (one aged 18 to 29 and one aged 80 or older). Study-wide findings and limitations: Because donor CMV infection status was unknown, age-related changes in expanded clonotypes were potentially confounded. Estimates of total diversity based on one million sequenced T cells were regarded as lower bounds and as underestimates. Bulk unsorted PBMC profiling prevented conclusive comparison of naive and antigen-experienced compartments. Observed TCR beta diversity per million T cells fell roughly linearly with age, and a significant reduction was already apparent by age roughly 40. The percentage of naive T cells measured by flow cytometry correlated strongly with observed TCR beta diversity. The long-lived group showed more naive CD4+ T cells, fewer expanded clones and increased TCR diversity than the aged group, suggesting age selection.

Including the terminal cysteine and phenylalanine, the CDR3 comprises 16 residues. Just the 48-base CDR3 DNA is kept, in frame starting at base 1. In the germline V gene, CDR1 corresponds to SGHRS and CDR2 to YFSETQ. The junction carries 10 bases between V and J, which are trimmed by 0 bases and 0 bases respectively. This clonotype was recorded once. Which antigen it targets is not known. There are no base qualities to consult, and no much larger clone falls within one base. Library creation used 5' RACE. Sequencing took place on an Illumina HiSeq 2500. A second PCR of roughly 6 to 11 cycles was run with a J-beta primer mix and a sample-barcoded 5' primer. A template-switch 5' adaptor carrying 12 random nucleotides introduced a unique molecular identifier onto each TCR beta cDNA molecule. Each sample yielded at least 2.5 million CDR3-containing paired-end reads. The Mint cDNA synthesis kit, primed by a TRBC-specific oligonucleotide, was used to synthesize first-strand cDNA from all RNA. All cDNA was treated with uracil-DNA glycosylase and then went through a first 18-cycle PCR with the universal primers M1SS and BC2_uni_R. In the paper's pipeline: For normalization, 1 million high-quality reads were randomly selected from each sample, with every read carrying a distinct molecular identifier. Reads with shared molecular identifiers were discarded instead of being binned into consensus sequences. CDR3 identification, clonotype clustering and error correction used MiTCR with a Q25 quality threshold and the strictest error-elimination algorithm. A nonparametric unseen species model with Euler transformation was used to estimate a lower bound on total TCR beta diversity. TCRdb redid the processing of the public reads, applying fastp at Q25 and MiXCR, and retained in-frame beta chains. CDR3 protein duplicates are merged, each entry listing the most common genes and DNA. The V and J calls and clone size are TCRdb's, not the authors'. Present in this sample are approximately 1,000,000 distinct CDR3 sequences, 30% to 40% of which were seen just once. About 12% of the sample is held by the ten biggest clonotypes.

The 39 donors, aged roughly 6 to 100 years, were systemically healthy Caucasian individuals from Russia. Ten milliliters of peripheral blood were drawn from each donor into EDTA-treated Vacutainer tubes. Ficoll-Paque density-gradient centrifugation was used to isolate PBMCs, with at least 6 million obtained per sample. Total RNA, at least 6 micrograms per sample, was extracted from PBMCs with Trizol reagent. For every donor, flow cytometry on a PBMC aliquot measured the percentage of naive CD45RAhigh/CD27high T cells. The sequence was collected from a man between 18 and 29 years old in good health. Sequenced: blood. The chain was built from TRBV5-1 and TRBJ1-3; no D gene call is confident. The CDR3 region: CASSLDSLNSGNTIYF. The DNA is as follows: TGCGCCAGCAGCTTGGACAGCCTTAACTCTGGAAACACCATATATTTT.